The 10 T cell receptor beta chains below come from one sample, sequenced in a study of early T cells in non-severe SARS-CoV-2 infection. From the 5' RACE reads, TCRdb called clonotypes with MiXCR, one entry per CDR3 protein. The table includes about 80,000 distinct CDR3 sequences, approximately 12% detected once. Here the sequenced sample was whole blood, taken at baseline. Receptors were obtained from an adult who was a healthcare worker with PCR-confirmed SARS-CoV-2 infection or an uninfected control (not recorded which). The donor label of this sample is uncertain.

The chain joins TRBV7-3 to TRBJ1-2; 7 nucleotides match TRBD1. V lost 2 bases and J lost 8; bases outside the gene matches: 5. CDR1 and CDR2 (germline): SGHTA, FQGTGA. The CDR3 sequence is 13 residues long. The CDR3 spells CASSLATGDGYTF. The CDR3 nucleotides are TGTGCCAGCAGCTTAGCCACAGGGGACGGCTACACCTTC.

This clonotype was seen more than once but under ten times. The rearrangement uses TRBV10-3 and TRBJ2-1; TRBD2 might be the D (5 bases). Trimming took off 2 bases at V and 9 bases at J, with 8 bases between the two ends. Germline V gene sequence: CDR1 ENHRY, CDR2 SYGVKD. CDR3 length: 12 amino acids. In DNA form, the CDR3 reads TGTGCCATCAGTGAGAACGCGGGTGAGCAGTTCTTC. Translation: CAISENAGEQFF.

This sequence joins TRBV20-1 and TRBJ2-1; TRBD2 agrees at 13 bases. This CDR3 has 18 amino acids. The ends lost 7 bases at V and 4 bases at J; junction bases unmatched: 16. The V gene's germline CDR1 is DFQATT and CDR2 SNEGSKA (reference sequence). The CDR3 sequence is CSVLLGTSGTGTYNEQFF. The DNA of the CDR3 is TGCAGTGTTCTGCTGGGGACTAGCGGGACCGGAACTTACAATGAGCAGTTCTTC.

This clonotype was seen ten or more times. V and J are TRBV4-1 and TRBJ1-6; TRBD1 is a possible D gene (5 bases). Trimming shortened V by 4 bases and J by 0 bases, and 10 bases separated the two germline ends. CDR1 and CDR2 (germline): MGHRA, YSYEKL. The CDR3 sequence is 16 residues long. The CDR3 loop reads CASSPSGGSYNSPLHF. In DNA form, the CDR3 reads TGCGCCAGCAGCCCCAGTGGGGGCTCCTATAATTCACCCCTCCACTTT.

In its sample, this clonotype was seen a few times. The rearrangement links TRBV4-2 to TRBJ2-5, with 8 bases identical to TRBD2. The CDR3 runs to 19 residues. Trimming cost V 1 base and J 3 bases; bases outside gene matches: 16. Germline V gives CDR1 LGHNA, CDR2 YNFKEQ. CDR3 region: CASSQAPSVARGVEETQYF. The DNA of the CDR3 is TGTGCCAGCAGCCAAGCCCCATCTGTTGCGCGGGGGGTAGAAGAGACCCAGTACTTC.

The sample holds one count of this clonotype. This sequence joins TRBV11-2 and TRBJ2-5; the D gene is possibly TRBD1 (6 bases). V lost 5 bases, J lost 2 bases, and 21 bases lay in between. Germline CDR1 is SGHAT and CDR2 is FQNNGV. The CDR3 runs 17 residues. This CDR3 is CASSPLQGRIGQETQYF. The DNA of the CDR3 is TGTGCCAGCAGCCCCCTACAGGGTAGAATCGGACAAGAGACCCAGTACTTC.

This clonotype has at least ten counts. The chain employs TRBV19 and TRBJ2-3; D is perhaps TRBD1 (6 bases). Germline V lookup: CDR1 LNHDA, CDR2 SQIVND (reference sequence). This CDR3 contains 15 residues. V was shortened by 5 bases and J by 0 bases, with 12 bases between the two germline ends. The CDR3 spells CASSQRQESTDTQYF. The CDR3 nucleotides are TGTGCCAGTAGTCAACGACAGGAAAGCACAGATACGCAGTATTTT.

In this sample, this clonotype turned up many times. As DNA, the CDR3 is TGTGCCAGCAGCTTGAGTCTAGCGGGGTTCTACGAGCAGTACTTC. Encoded protein: CASSLSLAGFYEQYF. The J gene is TRBJ2-7, the V gene TRBV5-6, with 9 nucleotides matching TRBD2. V lost 1 base to trimming and J lost 3 bases; unmatched junction nucleotides: 5. CDR3 length: 15 amino acids. CDR1 is SGHDT, CDR2 YYEEEE, per germline.

The V gene is TRBV7-9, the J gene TRBJ2-2, with 11 positions matching TRBD2. This CDR3 is built from 16 residues. Germline loops: CDR1 SEHNR, CDR2 FQNEAQ (reference sequence). V trimming: 5 bases; J trimming: 6 bases; junction bases outside the gene matches: 8. The CDR3 sequence: CASSRYKGLAAGELFF. The CDR3 DNA is TGTGCCAGCAGCCGATATAAGGGACTAGCGGCCGGGGAGCTGTTTTTT.

V and J are TRBV18 and TRBJ1-2, with 7 bases matching TRBD1. The V and J ends lost 3 bases and 3 bases, in that order; junction bases with no gene match: 7. CDR3 size: 15 residues. Germline CDR1 is KGHSH and CDR2 is LQKENI. The CDR3 region has the DNA TGTGCCAGCTCACCCAACCGGGACAGCGACTATGGCTACACCTTC. It encodes CASSPNRDSDYGYTF.